These T cell receptor beta chains were read from a single sample in a study of blood T cell repertoires in COVID-19. TCRdb's table, derived via immunoSEQ multiplex PCR, lists solely in-frame clones and lacks some. The data contain 400,000 to 500,000 clones, more than 75% of them seen just once; the ten biggest clones take up 1.8%. The sequencing sample was made of PBMCs or T cells enriched from blood (not recorded which). The receptor source for this set is a woman aged 40 to 50 who had recovered from COVID-19. CDR3s include the opening cysteine and the closing phenylalanine or tryptophan. A D gene is named only where the DNA matches it firmly. Size is stated for part of the rows, as once, few or many counts, or as a class when the clone is expanded.

d_call: TRBD1
v_call: TRBV5-1
j_call: TRBJ2-1
clone_size: -
cdr3_aa: CASSLQGSTYNEQFF
cdr3_nt: TGCGCCAGCAGCTTACAGGGGTCCACCTACAATGAGCAGTTCTTC

d_call: TRBD2
v_call: TRBV5-1
j_call: TRBJ2-1
clone_size: few
cdr3_aa: CASSFLAGGLDEQFF
cdr3_nt: TGCGCCAGCAGCTTCCTAGCGGGCGGGTTGGATGAGCAGTTCTTC

d_call: -
v_call: TRBV12-5
j_call: TRBJ2-7
clone_size: -
cdr3_aa: CASGLVAGKVSHEQYF
cdr3_nt: TGTGCTAGTGGTTTGGTCGCGGGCAAGGTTTCCCACGAGCAGTACTTC

d_call: -
v_call: TRBV4-1
j_call: TRBJ1-5
clone_size: -
cdr3_aa: CASSPPSNQPQHF
cdr3_nt: TGCGCCAGCAGCCCTCCTAGCAATCAGCCCCAGCATTTT

d_call: -
v_call: TRBV5-4
j_call: TRBJ2-7
clone_size: -
cdr3_aa: CASKPDTGTRYEQYF
cdr3_nt: TGTGCCAGCAAACCCGATACCGGGACACGTTACGAGCAGTACTTC

d_call: -
v_call: TRBV18
j_call: TRBJ1-1
clone_size: -
cdr3_aa: CASTPQTGQSAFF
cdr3_nt: TGTGCCAGCACCCCCCAAACGGGACAATCAGCTTTCTTT

d_call: -
v_call: TRBV9
j_call: TRBJ2-2
clone_size: -
cdr3_aa: CASNSQGLNTGELFF
cdr3_nt: TGTGCCAGCAACAGCCAGGGACTCAACACCGGGGAGCTGTTTTTT

d_call: TRBD1
v_call: TRBV13
j_call: TRBJ2-1
clone_size: -
cdr3_aa: CASSLNIIDRAYNEQFF
cdr3_nt: TGTGCCAGCAGCCTAAATATCATAGACAGGGCCTACAATGAGCAGTTCTTC

d_call: -
v_call: TRBV5-1
j_call: TRBJ1-1
clone_size: -
cdr3_aa: CASSLGRGRNNTEAFF
cdr3_nt: TGCGCCAGCAGCTTGGGCAGGGGACGGAACAACACTGAAGCTTTCTTT

d_call: -
v_call: TRBV5-8
j_call: TRBJ1-2
clone_size: -
cdr3_aa: CASSNERTRGYGYTF
cdr3_nt: TGTGCCAGCAGCAACGAAAGAACCCGGGGCTATGGCTACACCTTC

d_call: TRBD1
v_call: TRBV28
j_call: TRBJ1-2
clone_size: -
cdr3_aa: CASSPNPTGARGYTF
cdr3_nt: TGTGCCAGCAGTCCTAACCCCACAGGGGCAAGGGGCTACACCTTC

d_call: TRBD1
v_call: TRBV18
j_call: TRBJ1-1
clone_size: -
cdr3_aa: CASSPTTGTTAEAFF
cdr3_nt: TGTGCCAGCTCACCTACGACAGGGACGACAGCTGAAGCTTTCTTT

d_call: TRBD1
v_call: TRBV3-1/TRBV3-2
j_call: TRBJ1-2
clone_size: -
cdr3_aa: CASSQAGQGKDYGYTF
cdr3_nt: TGTGCCAGCAGCCAAGCAGGACAGGGCAAAGACTATGGCTACACCTTC

d_call: TRBD2
v_call: TRBV2
j_call: TRBJ2-3
clone_size: -
cdr3_aa: CASSRTSGKDTQYF
cdr3_nt: TGTGCCAGCAGTCGGACTAGCGGGAAAGATACGCAGTATTTT

d_call: -
v_call: TRBV7-8
j_call: TRBJ2-3
clone_size: -
cdr3_aa: CASSFAETSGTGTDTQYF
cdr3_nt: TGTGCCAGCAGCTTCGCAGAAACTAGCGGGACAGGGACAGATACGCAGTATTTT

d_call: TRBD1
v_call: TRBV6-5
j_call: TRBJ2-7
clone_size: -
cdr3_aa: CASSSIDIRGTYEQYF
cdr3_nt: TGTGCCAGCAGTTCCATTGATATCAGGGGGACCTACGAGCAGTACTTC

d_call: TRBD1
v_call: TRBV5-1
j_call: TRBJ2-7
clone_size: -
cdr3_aa: CASSLTGTGVDEQYF
cdr3_nt: TGCGCCAGCAGCTTGACCGGGACAGGGGTTGACGAGCAGTACTTC

d_call: -
v_call: TRBV6-5
j_call: TRBJ2-7
clone_size: -
cdr3_aa: CASSYSKVSDEQYF
cdr3_nt: TGTGCCAGCAGTTACTCAAAAGTTAGCGACGAGCAGTACTTC

d_call: TRBD2
v_call: TRBV11-3
j_call: TRBJ2-3
clone_size: -
cdr3_aa: CASSKLLSGRSDTQYF
cdr3_nt: TGTGCCAGCAGCAAACTCCTGTCCGGGAGGTCAGATACGCAGTATTTT

d_call: TRBD2
v_call: TRBV25-1
j_call: TRBJ2-2
clone_size: -
cdr3_aa: CASRQASSGNTGELFF
cdr3_nt: TGTGCCAGCCGACAAGCGTCTAGCGGGAACACCGGGGAGCTGTTTTTT

d_call: TRBD1
v_call: TRBV10-3
j_call: TRBJ2-7
clone_size: -
cdr3_aa: CAISELVTGNYEQYF
cdr3_nt: TGTGCCATCAGTGAGCTGGTGACAGGGAACTACGAGCAGTACTTC

d_call: TRBD2
v_call: TRBV5-5
j_call: TRBJ2-1
clone_size: -
cdr3_aa: CASSLLGTIRGEEQFF
cdr3_nt: TGTGCCAGCAGCTTGCTCGGGACTATCCGAGGAGAAGAGCAGTTCTTC

d_call: -
v_call: TRBV6-5
j_call: TRBJ2-7
clone_size: -
cdr3_aa: CASSPRGRSYEQYF
cdr3_nt: TGTGCCAGCAGTCCCAGAGGGAGGTCCTACGAGCAGTACTTC

d_call: TRBD1
v_call: TRBV7-9
j_call: TRBJ1-2
clone_size: -
cdr3_aa: CASSTLGWDRVYGYTF
cdr3_nt: TGTGCCAGCAGCACCCTGGGGTGGGACAGGGTCTATGGCTACACCTTC

d_call: -
v_call: TRBV5-6
j_call: TRBJ1-1
clone_size: -
cdr3_aa: CASSHILRENTEAFF
cdr3_nt: TGTGCCAGCAGCCACATCTTACGGGAGAACACTGAAGCTTTCTTT

d_call: TRBD1
v_call: TRBV5-4
j_call: TRBJ2-4
clone_size: -
cdr3_aa: CASSLIGGAKNIQYF
cdr3_nt: TGTGCCAGCAGCTTGATAGGGGGCGCCAAAAACATTCAGTACTTC

d_call: TRBD2
v_call: TRBV6-2/TRBV6-3
j_call: TRBJ2-1
clone_size: -
cdr3_aa: CASSYRLAGGDEQFF
cdr3_nt: TGTGCCAGCAGTTATAGACTAGCGGGAGGGGATGAGCAGTTCTTC

d_call: -
v_call: TRBV4-3
j_call: TRBJ1-1
clone_size: -
cdr3_aa: CASSQDRRGEAFF
cdr3_nt: TGCGCCAGCAGCCAAGATCGACGGGGTGAAGCTTTCTTT

d_call: TRBD2
v_call: TRBV6-5
j_call: TRBJ2-7
clone_size: -
cdr3_aa: CASSYPKGLTLDEQYF
cdr3_nt: TGTGCCAGCAGTTACCCTAAGGGACTAACGCTCGACGAGCAGTACTTC

d_call: -
v_call: TRBV6-5
j_call: TRBJ2-3
clone_size: -
cdr3_aa: CASSYSGASTDTQYF
cdr3_nt: TGTGCCAGCAGTTACTCGGGAGCCAGCACAGATACGCAGTATTTT

d_call: -
v_call: TRBV7-2
j_call: TRBJ2-1
clone_size: -
cdr3_aa: CASSPGTLNEQFF
cdr3_nt: TGTGCCAGCAGCCCGGGGACACTTAATGAGCAGTTCTTC

d_call: -
v_call: TRBV6-2/TRBV6-3
j_call: TRBJ2-3
clone_size: -
cdr3_aa: CASSPASSADTQYF
cdr3_nt: TGTGCCAGCAGTCCAGCCTCGAGCGCAGATACGCAGTATTTT

d_call: -
v_call: TRBV9
j_call: TRBJ2-5
clone_size: -
cdr3_aa: CASSVGQETQYF
cdr3_nt: TGTGCCAGCAGCGTAGGACAGGAGACCCAGTACTTC

d_call: TRBD1
v_call: TRBV12-3/TRBV12-4
j_call: TRBJ2-5
clone_size: -
cdr3_aa: CASRDRGRETQYF
cdr3_nt: TGTGCCAGCAGAGACAGGGGGCGGGAGACCCAGTACTTC

d_call: TRBD1
v_call: TRBV7-2
j_call: TRBJ1-6
clone_size: -
cdr3_aa: CASRTGLDSPLHF
cdr3_nt: TGTGCCAGCAGGACAGGGTTAGATTCACCCCTCCACTTT

d_call: -
v_call: TRBV30
j_call: TRBJ2-7
clone_size: -
cdr3_aa: CAWREVSSHEQYF
cdr3_nt: TGTGCCTGGAGGGAGGTCAGCAGCCACGAGCAGTACTTC

d_call: TRBD1
v_call: TRBV29-1
j_call: TRBJ1-2
clone_size: once
cdr3_aa: CSVVRDRGNYGYTF
cdr3_nt: TGCAGCGTTGTCCGGGACAGGGGTAACTATGGCTACACCTTC

d_call: TRBD2
v_call: TRBV3-1/TRBV3-2
j_call: TRBJ2-1
clone_size: -
cdr3_aa: CASSHISGRAFDEQFF
cdr3_nt: TGTGCCAGCAGCCACATCAGCGGGAGGGCCTTTGATGAGCAGTTCTTC

d_call: -
v_call: TRBV6-6
j_call: TRBJ1-4
clone_size: -
cdr3_aa: CASSPGGLSEKLFF
cdr3_nt: TGTGCCAGCAGCCCCGGGGGGCTAAGTGAAAAACTGTTTTTT

d_call: TRBD1
v_call: TRBV11-2
j_call: TRBJ2-7
clone_size: -
cdr3_aa: CASSSLGQASYEQYF
cdr3_nt: TGTGCCAGCAGCTCCCTGGGACAGGCCTCCTACGAGCAGTACTTC

d_call: TRBD1
v_call: TRBV27
j_call: TRBJ1-3
clone_size: -
cdr3_aa: CASSRQGGPGNTIYF
cdr3_nt: TGTGCCAGCAGTCGACAGGGAGGACCTGGAAACACCATATATTTT

d_call: TRBD2
v_call: TRBV7-2
j_call: TRBJ2-3
clone_size: -
cdr3_aa: CASSLGPAGYTDTQYF
cdr3_nt: TGTGCCAGCAGCTTAGGGCCAGCGGGGTACACAGATACGCAGTATTTT

d_call: -
v_call: TRBV11-2
j_call: TRBJ2-1
clone_size: -
cdr3_aa: CASSLDPLVIYNEQFF
cdr3_nt: TGTGCCAGCAGCTTAGATCCACTAGTTATTTACAATGAGCAGTTCTTC

d_call: TRBD1
v_call: TRBV9
j_call: TRBJ1-6
clone_size: -
cdr3_aa: CASSVDPRTGGGSPLHF
cdr3_nt: TGTGCCAGCAGCGTAGATCCGAGGACAGGGGGAGGATCACCCCTCCACTTT

d_call: -
v_call: TRBV6-5
j_call: TRBJ1-1
clone_size: -
cdr3_aa: CASKYSGHTEAFF
cdr3_nt: TGTGCCAGCAAGTATTCAGGTCACACTGAAGCTTTCTTT

d_call: TRBD1
v_call: TRBV14
j_call: TRBJ2-5
clone_size: -
cdr3_aa: CASSHGTVSQETQYF
cdr3_nt: TGTGCCAGCAGCCATGGGACAGTCTCCCAAGAGACCCAGTACTTC

d_call: TRBD1
v_call: TRBV25-1
j_call: TRBJ1-5
clone_size: -
cdr3_aa: CASSECDRESNQPQHF
cdr3_nt: TGTGCCAGCAGTGAATGTGACAGGGAAAGCAATCAGCCCCAGCATTTT

d_call: TRBD1
v_call: TRBV19
j_call: TRBJ1-4
clone_size: -
cdr3_aa: CASREDRDSNEKLFF
cdr3_nt: TGTGCCAGTAGAGAGGACAGGGACTCTAATGAAAAACTGTTTTTT

d_call: -
v_call: TRBV9
j_call: TRBJ2-2
clone_size: -
cdr3_aa: CASSAANTGELFF
cdr3_nt: TGTGCCAGCAGCGCAGCGAACACCGGGGAGCTGTTTTTT

d_call: -
v_call: TRBV29-1
j_call: TRBJ2-2
clone_size: few
cdr3_aa: CSVGQGSTGELFF
cdr3_nt: TGCAGCGTGGGTCAGGGGAGCACCGGGGAGCTGTTTTTT

d_call: -
v_call: TRBV7-9
j_call: TRBJ2-7
clone_size: -
cdr3_aa: CASSFGGLGDEQYF
cdr3_nt: TGTGCCAGCAGCTTCGGGGGACTGGGGGACGAGCAGTACTTC

d_call: TRBD2
v_call: TRBV29-1
j_call: TRBJ2-3
clone_size: -
cdr3_aa: CSVAGAAGTDTQYF
cdr3_nt: TGCAGCGTCGCGGGAGCCGCGGGCACAGATACGCAGTATTTT

d_call: TRBD2
v_call: TRBV5-5
j_call: TRBJ2-7
clone_size: -
cdr3_aa: CASSFPASGSDYEQYF
cdr3_nt: TGTGCCAGCAGCTTTCCGGCTAGCGGGAGCGACTACGAGCAGTACTTC

d_call: TRBD2
v_call: TRBV19
j_call: TRBJ2-1
clone_size: -
cdr3_aa: CASSTPRASGPYNEQFF
cdr3_nt: TGTGCCAGTAGTACCCCCAGGGCTAGCGGTCCCTACAATGAGCAGTTCTTC

d_call: -
v_call: TRBV5-1
j_call: TRBJ2-1
clone_size: -
cdr3_aa: CASSLTPALVYNEQFF
cdr3_nt: TGCGCCAGCAGCTTGACTCCAGCGTTGGTATACAATGAGCAGTTCTTC